Given below is one T cell receptor (beta chain) in context. The data originate from a study of control samples from healthy donors and cancer patients. This CDR3 has 14 amino acids. Trimming removed 3 bases at V and 4 bases at J, with 12 bases between. Germline V CDR1 and CDR2: MNHEY, SMNVEV (reference sequence). Profiled with immunoSEQ multiplex PCR; TCRdb holds only in-frame clones, not every one. The sample yields about 130,000 clones, around 94% seen once. The clonotype was recovered from a man between 60 and 75 years old with colorectal cancer. The gene calls are TRBV27 and TRBJ1-2; D ambiguous. Source material: PBMCs. As DNA, the CDR3 is TGTGCCAGCAGTTTTTCCGCCCAAGGCTATGGCTACACCTTC. Its translation: CASSFSAQGYGYTF.